These T cell receptor beta chains were read from a single sample in a study of blood T cell repertoires in COVID-19. TCRdb's copy holds only in-frame clones and misses some; the assay was immunoSEQ multiplex PCR. Of roughly 70,000 clones listed, roughly nine tenths are singletons. The sample was peripheral blood. Receptors originate from a man between 45 and 60 years old with acute or convalescent COVID-19. CDR3s include the opening cysteine and the closing phenylalanine or tryptophan. Each record gives: D gene, V gene, J gene, clone size, CDR3 DNA, CDR3 protein. A D gene is named only where the DNA matches it firmly. Clone size appears in some rows only: once, few, many, or a class for an expanded clone.

>TRBD2|TRBV10-2|TRBJ2-5|-
TGCGCCAGCAGTGTCCCCCCTTGGCGGGAGCGGGAAGAGACCCAGTACTTC
CASSVPPWREREETQYF
>-|TRBV4-1|TRBJ2-1|-
TGCGCCAGCAGCCAAGGGCGGGGCCGCTACAATGAGCAGTTCTTC
CASSQGRGRYNEQFF
>TRBD2|TRBV27|TRBJ2-7|-
TGTGCCAGCAGCAATATCGGACTAGCGGTTCCCTACGAGCAGTACTTC
CASSNIGLAVPYEQYF
>-|TRBV5-5|TRBJ1-1|-
TGTGCCAGCAGCTTTACTTTAACTGAAGCTTTCTTT
CASSFTLTEAFF
>-|TRBV7-9|TRBJ2-7|-
TGTGCCAGCAGCTTAATTGGGAGCTACGAGCAGTACTTC
CASSLIGSYEQYF
>-|TRBV7-9|TRBJ1-1|-
TGTGCCAGCAGCGTCCAGGTAGGGGTTACTGAAGCTTTCTTT
CASSVQVGVTEAFF
>-|TRBV15|TRBJ2-3|once
TGTGCCACCAGCACGAGCGGCACAGATACGCAGTATTTT
CATSTSGTDTQYF
>-|TRBV4-2|TRBJ1-1|-
TGTGCCAGCAGCCAACTGGGCCTTAACACTGAAGCTTTCTTT
CASSQLGLNTEAFF
>-|TRBV6-1|TRBJ2-3|-
TGTGCCAGCAGTGAACGGCGGGCCTTAGGTGCAGATACGCAGTATTTT
CASSERRALGADTQYF
>-|TRBV19|TRBJ1-1|-
TGTGCCAGTAGTAAAAGACAGGCCATGAACACTGAAGCTTTCTTT
CASSKRQAMNTEAFF
>TRBD1|TRBV15|TRBJ1-1|-
TGTGCCACCAGCAGGGACAGGGGGAACACTGAAGCTTTCTTT
CATSRDRGNTEAFF
>-|TRBV9|TRBJ1-2|-
TGTGCCAGCAGTCTGACAGCAACGGATGGCTACACCTTC
CASSLTATDGYTF
>TRBD1|TRBV5-1|TRBJ1-2|-
TGCGCCAGCAGCTTAGGACAGGGGGTATGGGGCTACACCTTC
CASSLGQGVWGYTF
>-|TRBV7-2|TRBJ2-1|-
TGTGCCAGCAGCCGGGACTCCCTGGGTGAGCAGTTCTTC
CASSRDSLGEQFF
>TRBD2|TRBV6-6|TRBJ2-1|-
TGTGCCAGCAGACCAGGACTAGCGGGAGCAGGGGAGCAGTTCTTC
CASRPGLAGAGEQFF
>TRBD1|TRBV9|TRBJ2-5|-
TGTGCCAGCAGCCTCAGACAGGGTTTAGAGACCCAGTACTTC
CASSLRQGLETQYF
>TRBD1|TRBV29-1|TRBJ1-4|-
TGCAGCGTGTTACCATCGGACAGGGTTAATGAAAAACTGTTTTTT
CSVLPSDRVNEKLFF
>-|TRBV28|TRBJ1-2|-
TGTGCCAGCAGTTCCTTCAGGGGATTTTTGGAGTATGGCTACACCTTC
CASSSFRGFLEYGYTF
>TRBD2|TRBV29-1|TRBJ2-5|-
TGCAGCGTTGAAGTCTGGCGCCGGGGGGACGTCCAAGAGACCCAGTACTTC
CSVEVWRRGDVQETQYF
>TRBD2|TRBV2|TRBJ2-1|-
TGTGCCAGCAGTACCGGGACTAGGGGGGGTGAGCAGTTCTTC
CASSTGTRGGEQFF
>-|TRBV7-2|TRBJ1-5|-
TGTGCCAGCAGCTTATCCCCGAATCAGCCCCAGCATTTT
CASSLSPNQPQHF
>-|TRBV9|TRBJ1-2|once
TGTGCCAGCAGCAACGGGGGTTCGGGTAACTATGGCTACACCTTC
CASSNGGSGNYGYTF
>TRBD2|TRBV29-1|TRBJ2-3|-
TGCAGCGCACCTGGGACTAGCGGGAGCAACACAGATACGCAGTATTTT
CSAPGTSGSNTDTQYF
>TRBD1|TRBV7-9|TRBJ1-6|-
TGTGCCAGCAGCTTAAGGGACAGAGGGAATTCACCCCTCCACTTT
CASSLRDRGNSPLHF